The sequence of this T cell receptor (beta chain) was determined in a study of T-cell reconstitution after alpha-beta-depleted transplantation in children. General study results and limits: Several hundred expanded graft clones reportedly were the source of alpha-beta T cells about two months after transplant.

This clonotype was detected a few times. The antigen is unknown. The CDR3 length is 14 residues. Germline loops: CDR1 DFQATT, CDR2 SNEGSKA (reference sequence). V lost 0 bases, J lost 4 bases, and 9 bases lay in between. Unique molecular identifiers were incorporated into the prepared TCRbeta library. MiXCR was run by TCRdb on the PCR reads, yielding one entry per CDR3 protein. The sample shows some 95,000 distinct CDR3 sequences, about a quarter of them seen only once. This TCR derives from a boy aged 2 to 10 with acute lymphoblastic leukemia, due to receive a stem cell transplant. The sample consisted of PBMCs, taken before TCRalphabeta/CD19-depleted stem cell transplant. V gene TRBV20-1 combines with J gene TRBJ1-4, with TRBD1 as a possible D gene (6 bases). The DNA of the CDR3 is TGCAGTGCTAGAGAGGGACAAAGTAATGAAAAACTGTTTTTT. Translated: CSAREGQSNEKLFF.